The entry below describes one T cell receptor (beta chain). Germline values: CDR1 MGHRA, CDR2 YSYEKL. The CDR3 totals 17 residues. Trimming took off 1 base at V and 3 bases at J, with 16 bases between the two ends. The TCR beta repertoire was assessed by survey-level immunoSEQ sequencing. The repertoire was sequenced with immunoSEQ multiplex PCR; TCRdb's copy has only in-frame clones and lacks some. The repertoire holds under 90,000 clones, roughly 93% seen once, with 3.5% to 5.5% in the top ten. The chain links TRBV4-1 to TRBJ2-1; possible D gene TRBD2, 5 bases. Sequenced material: PBMCs. This sequence originates from a man aged 40-50 years with rheumatoid arthritis. The CDR3 is CASSQVPTGYVYNEQFF. CDR3 bases: TGCGCCAGCAGCCAAGTACCTACGGGGTACGTCTACAATGAGCAGTTCTTC.